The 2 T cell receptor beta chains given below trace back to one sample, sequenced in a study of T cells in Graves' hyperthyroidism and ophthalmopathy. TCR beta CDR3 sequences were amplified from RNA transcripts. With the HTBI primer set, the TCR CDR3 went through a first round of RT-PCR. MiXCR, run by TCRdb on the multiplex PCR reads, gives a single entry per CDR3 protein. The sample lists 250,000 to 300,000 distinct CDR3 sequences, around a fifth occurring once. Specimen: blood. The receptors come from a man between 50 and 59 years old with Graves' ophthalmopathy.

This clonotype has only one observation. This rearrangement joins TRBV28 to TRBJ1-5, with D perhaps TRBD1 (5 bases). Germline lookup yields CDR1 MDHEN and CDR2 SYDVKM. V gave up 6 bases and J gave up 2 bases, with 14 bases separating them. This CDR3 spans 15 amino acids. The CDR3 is CASSRGSGGNQPQHF. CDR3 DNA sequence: TGTGCCAGCAGCCGGGGCTCGGGGGGCAATCAGCCCCAGCATTTT.

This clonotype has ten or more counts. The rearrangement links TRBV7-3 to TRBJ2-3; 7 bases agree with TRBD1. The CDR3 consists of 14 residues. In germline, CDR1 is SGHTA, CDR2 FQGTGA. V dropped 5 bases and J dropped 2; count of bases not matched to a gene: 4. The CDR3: CASSADRVTDTQYF. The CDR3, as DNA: TGTGCCAGCAGCGCCGACAGGGTCACAGATACGCAGTATTTT.